The sequence of this T cell receptor (beta chain) was determined in a study of T cells expressing NK-cell markers. Turning to the study itself: It was sorted CD3+CD56-NKG2C+, CD3+CD56+NKG2C- and CD3+CD56+NKG2C+ T cells that provided the TCR beta repertoires. Overall study results and limits: Expanded NKG2C+ T cell clones had unclear HCMV specificity. Among CD8+ T cells from about 6 donors, dominant NKG2C+ clonotypes accounted for roughly 1.0-7.0%.

The CDR3 extends over 16 amino acids. CDR1 and CDR2 (germline): KGHSH, LQKENI. A remark on this clonotype: Its specificity is unknown.

TCRdb re-analyzed the 5' RACE reads; it lists each CDR3 protein once, without DNA. Recorded for this sample: hundreds of thousands of distinct CDR3 sequences. The chain employs TRBV18 and TRBJ2-1; TCRdb indicates TRBD2, and absent DNA this call remains unverified. The sequence was obtained from a woman between 18 and 69 years old in good health. The sample comprised blood T cells: a sorted CD56 or NKG2C T cell subset, CD4+ or CD8+ T cells, or bulk PBMC T cells (not recorded which). CDR3 amino acids: CASSPGTSASYNEQFF.